Sequencing of this T cell receptor (beta chain) was carried out in a study of blood T cell repertoires in COVID-19. Trimming cost V 4 bases and J 4 bases; bases outside gene matches: 12. The V gene's germline CDR1 is SGHRS and CDR2 YFSETQ. There are 16 residues in the CDR3. This clone was seen only once. Clones were read by immunoSEQ multiplex PCR, and TCRdb kept only the in-frame ones, dropping some. Altogether about 160,000 clones are present, under 90% being singletons, with the ten largest covering around a fifth. This clonotype was sampled from a woman older than 75 with acute or convalescent COVID-19. Input material: peripheral blood. This chain uses TRBV5-1 with TRBJ1-1, with TRBD1 identical over 8 bases. CDR3 nucleotides: TGCGCCAGCAGCCCCCCGACAGGGGTGAGAGGCACTGAAGCTTTCTTT. Encoded protein: CASSPPTGVRGTEAFF.